This T cell receptor beta chain emerged from a study of blood T cell repertoires in COVID-19. Background on the study: PBMCs, B-cell-depleted T cells, or T cells were the source of the cDNA or gDNA that made up the material.

In its sample, this clone was seen once. Sequenced by immunoSEQ multiplex PCR; TCRdb stores in-frame clones only, minus some. The sample carries some 220,000 clones, 75% to 90% recorded once. The CDR3 has 18 residues. With V trimmed by 5 bases and J by 2 bases, 14 bases remained unmatched. Germline V gives CDR1 LNHDA, CDR2 SQIVND (reference sequence). Those enrolled, adults aged roughly 18 to 89 years, came from about two dozen US areas. The rearrangement joins TRBV19 to TRBJ1-5; 8 nucleotides match TRBD1. Sequenced input: PBMCs or T cells enriched from blood (not recorded which). The TCR comes from a woman between 18 and 29 years old in a cohort exposed to, infected with or recovered from COVID-19 (not recorded which). Here the CDR3 reads CASSPRDRIIGGNQPQHF. The CDR3, as DNA: TGTGCCAGTAGTCCCCGGGACAGGATAATTGGTGGCAATCAGCCCCAGCATTTT.